Judged by abundance, the clone carrying this TCR beta chain is medium-sized. Adaptor-ligated barcode primers were used to amplify TRBV12-4/TRBJ1-2 clonotypes. TCRdb ran MiXCR on the multiplex PCR reads and lists one entry per CDR3 protein. The table lists 1,300 or so distinct CDR3 sequences, 15% to 20% of them singletons. Deletions cut 6 bases from V and 7 bases from J, with 18 bases between. The CDR3 is made up of 14 amino acids. The chain uses TRBV12-3 or TRBV12-4 and TRBJ1-2; D may be TRBD1 (6 bases). The clonotype was recovered from a female donor with breast cancer. The sequenced sample consisted of naive CD4+ T cells sorted from blood. The subset was: naive CD4+ T cells, CD4+CD45RA+CD25-. DNA for the CDR3: TGTGCCAGCAGCAAACAGGGTGGGGAATCTGGCTACACCTTC. Translating it yields CASSKQGGESGYTF.